The 8 T cell receptor beta chains in this list originate from one sample, sequenced in a study of cytomegalovirus exposure and HLA in healthy donors. This PCR relied on a set of 60 Vbeta primers and 13 Jbeta primers. The repertoire was sequenced with immunoSEQ multiplex PCR; TCRdb's copy has only in-frame clones and lacks some. The sample includes 100,000 or so clones, about 83% of them seen just once. Specimen: PBMCs. All receptors derive from a man younger than 35 in good health and CMV-seronegative.

The gene calls are TRBV4-3 and TRBJ1-5, with D tentatively TRBD1 (6 bases). V was cut by 1 base and J by 5 bases, with 12 bases left in between. The germline V gene encodes CDR1 LGHNA and CDR2 YSLEER. The CDR3 is made up of 15 amino acids. This chain's CDR3 is CASSQGQGLDQPQHF. CDR3 DNA: TGCGCCAGCAGCCAAGGGCAGGGGCTCGATCAGCCCCAGCATTTT.

The genes are TRBV4-1 and TRBJ2-7; 9 positions match TRBD1. The CDR3 runs to 14 residues. Germline-derived CDR1 and CDR2 are MGHRA and YSYEKL. J gave up 3 bases and V 5 bases, and 5 bases lay outside the gene matches. CDR3 region: CASSYRDRVYEQYF. CDR3 bases: TGCGCCAGCAGCTACCGGGACAGGGTCTACGAGCAGTACTTC.

This clone was seen a handful of times. This sequence joins TRBV5-1 and TRBJ1-1; D unresolved. V gave up 7 bases and J gave up 1 base, with 17 bases separating them. Germline V gene data show CDR1 as SGHRS and CDR2 as YFSETQ. The CDR3 sequence is 15 residues long. The CDR3 DNA is TGCGCCAGCGGCCGGGAGGGTGTAGGGAACACTGAAGCTTTCTTT. It encodes CASGREGVGNTEAFF. The whole variable domain, filled in from reference TRBV5-1 and TRBJ1-1, reads KAGVTQTPRYLIKTRGQQVTLSCSPISGHRSVSWYQQTPGQGLQFLFEYFSETQRNKGNFPGRFSGRQFSNSRSEMNVSTLELGDSALYLCASGREGVGNTEAFFGQGTRLTVV.

J is TRBJ2-7 and V is TRBV30; D unclear. Germline V gene data show CDR1 as GTSNPN and CDR2 as SVGIG (reference sequence). This CDR3 has 12 residues. Deletions cut 2 bases from V and 3 bases from J, with 8 bases between. The CDR3: CAWSPSIYEQYF. CDR3 in DNA: TGTGCCTGGAGTCCGAGTATCTACGAGCAGTACTTC.

The chain couples TRBV9 to TRBJ2-2, with a weak D call TRBD2 (6 bases). Germline-derived CDR1 and CDR2 are SGDLS and YYNGEE. CDR3 length: 17 residues. The V end lost 3 bases, the J end lost 2 bases, and 17 bases lay between the germline ends. In nucleotides, the CDR3 is TGTGCCAGCAGCGCCATTCTTGGGACTCTAAACACCGGGGAGCTGTTTTTT. Its translation: CASSAILGTLNTGELFF.

This chain uses TRBV10-2 with TRBJ1-1, with a tentative D call TRBD1 (6 bases). V lost 3 bases and J 2 bases, leaving 22 bases between the germline ends. CDR3 length: 18 amino acids. CDR1 WSHSY and CDR2 SAAADI come from the germline V gene. The CDR3 reads CASSDTGSWGVGNTEAFF. The CDR3 DNA reads as TGCGCCAGCAGTGATACAGGGTCTTGGGGCGTTGGAAACACTGAAGCTTTCTTT.

This chain connects TRBV5-4 to TRBJ2-3; 8 bases map to TRBD1. Germline loops: CDR1 SGHNT, CDR2 YYREEE (reference sequence). With V trimmed by 10 bases and J by 3 bases, 10 bases remained unmatched. The CDR3 has 14 residues. CDR3 DNA: TGTGCCCCCTCCCGACAGGGGAGGACAGATACGCAGTATTTT. Translation: CAPSRQGRTDTQYF.

This chain joins TRBV7-2 and TRBJ2-7, with 7 nucleotides matching TRBD1. V dropped 3 bases and J dropped 1; count of bases not matched to a gene: 3. CDR1 is SGHTA, CDR2 FQGNSA, per germline. This CDR3 is 14 amino acids long. The chain's CDR3 is CASSFNRGSYEQYF. The CDR3 region has the DNA TGTGCCAGCAGCTTTAACAGGGGATCCTACGAGCAGTACTTC.